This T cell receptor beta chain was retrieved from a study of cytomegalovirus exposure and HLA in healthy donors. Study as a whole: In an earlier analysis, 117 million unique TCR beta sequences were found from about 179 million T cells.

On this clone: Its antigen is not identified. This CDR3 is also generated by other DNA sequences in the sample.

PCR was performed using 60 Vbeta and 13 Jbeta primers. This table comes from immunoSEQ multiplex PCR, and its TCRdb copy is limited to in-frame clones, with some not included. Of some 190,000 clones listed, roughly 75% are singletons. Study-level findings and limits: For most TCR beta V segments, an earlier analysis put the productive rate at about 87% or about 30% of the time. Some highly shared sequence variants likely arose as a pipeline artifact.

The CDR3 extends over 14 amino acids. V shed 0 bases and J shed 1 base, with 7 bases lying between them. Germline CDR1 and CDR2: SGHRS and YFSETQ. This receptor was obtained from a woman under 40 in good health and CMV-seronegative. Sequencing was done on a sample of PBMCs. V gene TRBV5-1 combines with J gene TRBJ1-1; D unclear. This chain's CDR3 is CASSLVAANTEAFF. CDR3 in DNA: TGCGCCAGCAGCTTGGTGGCGGCGAACACTGAAGCTTTCTTT.